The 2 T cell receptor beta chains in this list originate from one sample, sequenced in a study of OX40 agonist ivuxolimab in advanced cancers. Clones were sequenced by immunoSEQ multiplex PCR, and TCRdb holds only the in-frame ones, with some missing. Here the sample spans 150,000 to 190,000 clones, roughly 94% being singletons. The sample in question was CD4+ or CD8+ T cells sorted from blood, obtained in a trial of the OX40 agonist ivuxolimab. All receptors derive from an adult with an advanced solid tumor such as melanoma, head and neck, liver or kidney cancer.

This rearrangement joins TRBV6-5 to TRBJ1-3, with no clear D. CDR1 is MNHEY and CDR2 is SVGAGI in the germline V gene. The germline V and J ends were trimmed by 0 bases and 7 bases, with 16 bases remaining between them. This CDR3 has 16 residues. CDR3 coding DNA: TGTGCCAGCAGTTACTCGGTCGCCCCTTACGGGAACACCATATATTTT. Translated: CASSYSVAPYGNTIYF.

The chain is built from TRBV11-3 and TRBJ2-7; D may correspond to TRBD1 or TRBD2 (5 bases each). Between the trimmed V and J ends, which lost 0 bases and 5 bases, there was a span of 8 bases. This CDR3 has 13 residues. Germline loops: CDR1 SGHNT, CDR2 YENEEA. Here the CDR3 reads CASSLDRDDEQYF. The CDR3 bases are TGTGCCAGCAGCTTAGACAGGGACGACGAGCAGTACTTC.